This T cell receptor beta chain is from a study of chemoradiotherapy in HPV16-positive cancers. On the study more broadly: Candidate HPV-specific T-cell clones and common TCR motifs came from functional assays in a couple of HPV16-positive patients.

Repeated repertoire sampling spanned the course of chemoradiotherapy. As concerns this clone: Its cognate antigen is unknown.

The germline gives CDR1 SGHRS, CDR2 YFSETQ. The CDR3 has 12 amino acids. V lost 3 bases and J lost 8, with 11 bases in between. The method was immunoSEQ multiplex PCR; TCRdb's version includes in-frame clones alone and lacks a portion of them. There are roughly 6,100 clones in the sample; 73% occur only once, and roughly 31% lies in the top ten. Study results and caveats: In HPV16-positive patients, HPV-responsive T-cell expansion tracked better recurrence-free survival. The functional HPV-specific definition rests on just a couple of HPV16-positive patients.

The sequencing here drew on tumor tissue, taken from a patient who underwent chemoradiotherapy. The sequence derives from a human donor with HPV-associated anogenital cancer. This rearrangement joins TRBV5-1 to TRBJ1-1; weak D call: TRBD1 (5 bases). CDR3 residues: CASSSGSREAFF. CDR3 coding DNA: TGCGCCAGCAGCTCAGGGTCGAGAGAAGCTTTCTTT.